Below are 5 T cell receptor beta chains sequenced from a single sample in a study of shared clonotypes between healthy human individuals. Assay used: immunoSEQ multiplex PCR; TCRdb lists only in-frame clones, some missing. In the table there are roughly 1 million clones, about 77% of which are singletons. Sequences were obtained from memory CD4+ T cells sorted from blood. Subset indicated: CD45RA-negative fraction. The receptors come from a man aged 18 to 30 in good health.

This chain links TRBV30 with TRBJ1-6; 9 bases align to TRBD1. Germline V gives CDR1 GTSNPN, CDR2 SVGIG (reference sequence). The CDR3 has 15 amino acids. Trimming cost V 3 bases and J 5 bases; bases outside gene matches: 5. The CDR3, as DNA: TGTGCCTGGAGACCCTGGGACAGGGATAATTCACCCCTCCACTTT. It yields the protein CAWRPWDRDNSPLHF.

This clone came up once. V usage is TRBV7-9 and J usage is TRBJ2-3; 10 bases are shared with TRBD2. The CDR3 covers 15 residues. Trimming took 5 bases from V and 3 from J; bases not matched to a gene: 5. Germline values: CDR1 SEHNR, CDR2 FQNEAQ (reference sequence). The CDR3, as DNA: TGTGCCAGCAGCGAGCAGCGGGGGGGGACAGATACGCAGTATTTT. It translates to CASSEQRGGTDTQYF.

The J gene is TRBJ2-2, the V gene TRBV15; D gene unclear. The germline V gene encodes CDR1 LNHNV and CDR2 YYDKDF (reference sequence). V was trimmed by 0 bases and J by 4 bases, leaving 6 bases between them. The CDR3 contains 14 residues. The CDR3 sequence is CATSRDLSTGELFF. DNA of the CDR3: TGTGCCACCAGCAGAGATCTCAGCACCGGGGAGCTGTTTTTT. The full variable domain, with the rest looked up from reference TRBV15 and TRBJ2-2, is DAMVIQNPRYQVTQFGKPVTLSCSQTLNHNVMYWYQQKSSQAPKLLFHYYDKDFNNEADTPDNFQSRRPNTSFCFLDIRSPGLGDTAMYLCATSRDLSTGELFFGEGSRLTVL.

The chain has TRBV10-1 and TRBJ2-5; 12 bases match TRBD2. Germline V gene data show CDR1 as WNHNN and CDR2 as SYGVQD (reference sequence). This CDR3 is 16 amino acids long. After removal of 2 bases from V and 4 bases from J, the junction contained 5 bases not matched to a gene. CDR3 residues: CASSENLAGGPETQYF. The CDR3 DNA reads TGCGCCAGCAGTGAGAACCTAGCGGGAGGGCCAGAGACCCAGTACTTC.

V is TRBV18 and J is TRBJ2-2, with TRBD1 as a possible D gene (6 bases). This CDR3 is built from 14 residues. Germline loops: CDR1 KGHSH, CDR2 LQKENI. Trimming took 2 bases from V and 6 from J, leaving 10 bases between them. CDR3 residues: CASSPTGNPGELFF. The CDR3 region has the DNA TGTGCCAGCTCACCAACAGGGAATCCCGGGGAGCTGTTTTTT.